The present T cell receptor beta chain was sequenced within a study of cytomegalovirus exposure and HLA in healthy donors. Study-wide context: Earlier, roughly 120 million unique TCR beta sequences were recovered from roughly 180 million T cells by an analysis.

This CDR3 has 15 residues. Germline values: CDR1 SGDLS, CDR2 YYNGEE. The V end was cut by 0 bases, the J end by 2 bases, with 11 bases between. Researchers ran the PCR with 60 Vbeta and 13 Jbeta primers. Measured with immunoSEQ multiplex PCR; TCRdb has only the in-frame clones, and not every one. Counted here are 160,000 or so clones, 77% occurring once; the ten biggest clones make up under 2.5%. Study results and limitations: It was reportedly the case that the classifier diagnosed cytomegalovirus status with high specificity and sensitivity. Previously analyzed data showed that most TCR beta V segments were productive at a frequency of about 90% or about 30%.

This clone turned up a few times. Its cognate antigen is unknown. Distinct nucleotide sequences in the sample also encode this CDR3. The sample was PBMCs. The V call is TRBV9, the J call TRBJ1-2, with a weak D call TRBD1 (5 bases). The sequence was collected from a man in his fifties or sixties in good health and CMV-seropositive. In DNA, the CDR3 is TGTGCCAGCAGCGTAGACCGGGGGGTGAACTATGGCTACACCTTC. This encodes CASSVDRGVNYGYTF.